Presented here are 15 T cell receptor beta chains from one specimen sequenced in a study of T cells after yellow fever vaccination. TCRdb called the 5' RACE reads again in MiXCR, with one record for every CDR3 protein. Found here are about 300,000 distinct CDR3 sequences, about 4% of them singletons; the top ten hold 24%. The sample here was PBMCs, taken 5 days after the yellow fever booster vaccination. All receptors come from a man younger than 35 who received the YFV17D yellow fever vaccine.

This clonotype has more than one count but fewer than ten. This chain connects TRBV7-9 to TRBJ2-7; D is perhaps TRBD2 (5 bases). From germline, CDR1 is SEHNR and CDR2 FQNEAQ (reference sequence). V was cut by 4 bases and J by 1 base, with 8 bases left in between. The CDR3 extends over 13 amino acids. The CDR3 sequence is CASSSEGSYEQYV. The CDR3 nucleotides are TGTGCCAGCAGCTCAGAGGGTTCCTACGAGCAGTACGTC.

This clonotype was seen a few times. The chain couples TRBV7-2 to TRBJ1-1, with D uncertain. Trimming took off 7 bases at V and 2 bases at J, with 17 bases between the two ends. CDR1 is SGHTA, CDR2 FQGNSA, per germline. This CDR3 comprises 15 residues. The CDR3 region is CASNKMRLINTEAFF. The CDR3 bases are TGTGCCAGCAACAAAATGAGGCTGATCAACACTGAAGCTTTCTTT.

This clonotype has just a few counts. The V and J genes are TRBV5-1 and TRBJ2-5; 9 nucleotides match TRBD1. The length of the CDR3 is 15 residues. The germline CDR1 and CDR2 sequences are SGHRS and YFSETQ. With V trimmed by 4 bases and J by 4 bases, 8 bases remained unmatched. The CDR3 protein is CASSGTGGSGETQYF. Written as DNA, the CDR3 is TGCGCCAGCAGCGGAACAGGGGGCTCGGGAGAGACCCAGTACTTC.

The table lists this clonotype with a few counts. This chain uses TRBV20-1 with TRBJ1-6; the D gene is possibly TRBD1 (6 bases). Between the trimmed V and J ends, which lost 2 bases and 8 bases, there was a span of 19 bases. Germline assignment: CDR1 DFQATT and CDR2 SNEGSKA (reference sequence). The CDR3 length is 16 residues. The CDR3 protein is CSARRTGPSVDSPLHF. CDR3 bases: TGCAGTGCTAGACGTACAGGGCCGTCGGTAGATTCACCCCTCCACTTT.

This clonotype was observed at least ten times. CDR3 amino acids: CASSRTGVDTEAFF. CDR3 sequence (DNA): TGTGCCAGCAGCCGGACAGGGGTGGACACTGAAGCTTTCTTT. The J gene is TRBJ1-1, the V gene TRBV7-2; TRBD1 matches at 9 bases. From germline, CDR1 is SGHTA and CDR2 FQGNSA. The CDR3 contains 14 residues. With V trimmed by 5 bases and J by 3 bases, 4 bases remained unmatched. The complete variable domain, with remaining parts taken from reference TRBV7-2 and TRBJ1-1, reads GAGVSQSPSNKVTEKGKDVELRCDPISGHTALYWYRQSLGQGLEFLIYFQGNSAPDKSGLPSDRFSAERTGGSVSTLTIQRTQQEDSAVYLCASSRTGVDTEAFFGQGTRLTVV.

This clonotype was counted ten times or more. The chain recombines TRBV30 with TRBJ1-5, with 7 bases identical to TRBD1. The CDR3 is 15 residues long. CDR1 and CDR2 from the germline V gene are GTSNPN and SVGIG (reference sequence). The junction had 11 bases not matched to a gene; V was cut back by 4 bases and J by 5 bases. The CDR3 coding sequence is TGTGCCTGGAAATCTCCGGACAGGAGAGATCAGCCCCAGCATTTT. This translates into CAWKSPDRRDQPQHF.

This clonotype was observed many times. The chain combines TRBV7-9 with TRBJ2-5, with D possibly TRBD2 on 5 matching bases. Looked up from germline, CDR1 is SEHNR and CDR2 is FQNEAQ (reference sequence). The CDR3 is made up of 14 amino acids. The ends were cut back, 1 base at V and 2 bases at J, with 8 bases in the middle. CDR3 sequence reads: CASSLEDFQETQYF. CDR3 in DNA: TGTGCCAGCAGCTTAGAGGACTTTCAAGAGACCCAGTACTTC.

This clonotype was detected a few times. The chain joins TRBV20-1 to TRBJ2-6; TRBD1 aligns across 8 bases. Per the germline V gene, CDR1 is DFQATT and CDR2 is SNEGSKA (reference sequence). The CDR3 is 15 residues long. V lost 3 bases, J lost 1 base, and 2 bases stayed unmatched. Here the CDR3 DNA reads TGCAGTGCTAGCAGGGGGCGTTCTGGGGCCAACGTCCTGACTTTC. Residues: CSASRGRSGANVLTF.

The chain uses TRBV15 and TRBJ2-2, with a weak D call TRBD1 (7 bases). The CDR3 runs to 15 residues. With 5 bases removed from V and 6 bases from J, the gap between germline ends came to 16 bases. The germline V gene has CDR1 LNHNV and CDR2 YYDKDF (reference sequence). Written as DNA, the CDR3 is TGTGCCACCAGCGAGACAGGGAGGTTTGCCGGGGAGCTGTTTTTT. This translates into CATSETGRFAGELFF.

The CDR3: CASSFLDTGNTQYF. The CDR3 nucleotides read TGCGCCAGCAGCTTTCTGGATACAGGGAATACGCAGTATTTT. The genes are TRBV5-1 and TRBJ2-3, with D perhaps matching TRBD1 (6 bases). Trimming left V 2 bases short and J 7 bases short, with 14 bases between. Germline V lookup: CDR1 SGHRS, CDR2 YFSETQ. CDR3 size: 14 residues.

The chain joins TRBV7-8 to TRBJ2-3; a weak D match, TRBD2 (6 bases). Germline V gene data show CDR1 as SGHVS and CDR2 as FQNEAQ. Between the trimmed V and J ends, which lost 3 bases and 6 bases, there was a span of 19 bases. This CDR3 spans 16 amino acids. The CDR3 DNA follows: TGTGCCAGCAGCTTCTATGTCCTGACGGGGGACGATACGCAGTATTTT. It codes for CASSFYVLTGDDTQYF.

This clonotype was recorded many times. The chain uses TRBV13 and TRBJ2-7, with 8 nucleotides matching TRBD1. CDR1 and CDR2 (germline): PRHDT, FYEKMQ (reference sequence). The trim removed 4 bases at V and 6 bases at J, leaving 2 bases unmatched. This CDR3 comprises 12 residues. The CDR3 spells CASSSRGREQYV. CDR3 DNA: TGTGCCAGCAGCTCCAGGGGGCGCGAGCAGTACGTC.

The chain links TRBV7-9 to TRBJ2-3; D may be TRBD2 (6 bases). This CDR3 is built from 15 residues. Trimming pared 4 bases from V and 5 bases from J, leaving 16 bases between. Germline V lookup: CDR1 SEHNR, CDR2 FQNEAQ (reference sequence). CDR3 amino acids: CASSSYGEAGDTQYF. The CDR3 DNA reads TGTGCCAGCAGCTCTTATGGAGAAGCGGGAGATACGCAGTATTTT.

This clonotype was counted ten times or more. The chain carries TRBV7-2 and TRBJ2-7; 8 nucleotides align to TRBD2. There are 14 residues in the CDR3. Germline lookup yields CDR1 SGHTA and CDR2 FQGNSA. The V segment lost 6 bases and the J segment 3 bases; nucleotides outside the gene matches: 7. DNA for the CDR3: TGTGCCAGCAGACCTCGGGGGGGGGACTACGAGCAGTACTTC. Translation gives CASRPRGGDYEQYF. Drawing the rest from reference TRBV7-2 and TRBJ2-7, the complete variable domain is GAGVSQSPSNKVTEKGKDVELRCDPISGHTALYWYRQSLGQGLEFLIYFQGNSAPDKSGLPSDRFSAERTGGSVSTLTIQRTQQEDSAVYLCASRPRGGDYEQYFGPGTRLTVT.

This clonotype was picked up a small number of times. The chain has TRBV4-1 and TRBJ2-2; perhaps TRBD1 as D (6 bases). The ends were cut back, 0 bases at V and 4 bases at J, with 12 bases in the middle. Germline V gene sequence: CDR1 MGHRA, CDR2 YSYEKL. The CDR3 spans 16 residues. The CDR3 DNA reads TGCGCCAGCAGCCAAGATCGACAGGTCATCACCGGGGAGCTGTTTTTT. Translation gives CASSQDRQVITGELFF.